The 32 T cell receptor beta chains below all came from one sample that was sequenced in a study of beta chain features in type 1 diabetes (dated by TCRdb to 2017 to 2018). The study at large found these results: In all four CD4+ subsets, TCRB CDR3 length was moderately but significantly shorter in type 1 diabetes patients.

Antigen specificity for these receptors is unknown. Library generation was performed with the immunoSEQ multiplex PCR assay. All of the isolated RNA was reverse transcribed with the High Capacity cDNA Reverse Transcription Kit, so expressed TCRB transcripts were sequenced. TCRdb provides this immuneACCESS table in a form limited to in-frame rearrangements. Some clones are lacking; in checked studies, under half of them reflect an unresolved V gene, and why the rest are absent is not known. This sample has about 190,000 clones in its table, and 7.8% of those were observed once. The ten largest clones capture approximately 1% of the sample. Material for sequencing was central memory CD4+ T cells from blood. These receptors came from a middle-aged woman with type 1 diabetes.

This clone was recorded a few times. The V gene is TRBV18, the J gene TRBJ2-1; the match to TRBD2 covers 10 bases. V shed 3 bases, J shed 6 bases, and the junction held 5 bases outside the gene matches. CDR1 and CDR2 from the germline V gene are KGHSH and LQKENI. This CDR3 region has 15 residues. DNA of the CDR3: TGTGCCAGCTCACCGAGCGGGAGGGCCATCAATGAGCAGTTCTTC. Translating it yields CASSPSGRAINEQFF.

This clone was observed a handful of times. The rearrangement links TRBV27 to TRBJ1-2, with 10 positions matching TRBD1. The ends lost 6 bases at V and 2 bases at J; junction bases unmatched: 3. The CDR3 contains 14 residues. From germline, CDR1 is MNHEY and CDR2 SMNVEV (reference sequence). The DNA of the CDR3 is TGTGCCAGCAGAGAGGGACAGGGGAACTATGGCTACACCTTC. This gives the protein CASREGQGNYGYTF.

In this sample, this clone turned up a few times. The chain employs TRBV18 and TRBJ2-2; D gene uncertain. The V gene's germline CDR1 is KGHSH and CDR2 LQKENI. The CDR3 consists of 13 residues. Trimming cost V 2 bases and J 6 bases, with 7 bases left between them. In DNA, the CDR3 is TGTGCCAGCTCACCAGGCGGAGCCGGGGAGCTGTTTTTT. As protein: CASSPGGAGELFF.

This clone was seen more than once but under ten times. This chain links TRBV4-3 with TRBJ1-1, with 10 positions matching TRBD1. The V and J ends lost 4 bases and 7 bases, in that order; junction bases with no gene match: 3. CDR3 length: 13 amino acids. CDR1 LGHNA and CDR2 YSLEER come from the germline V gene. CDR3 amino acids: CASSRGTGDEAFF. In DNA form, the CDR3 reads TGCGCCAGCAGCCGTGGGACAGGGGATGAAGCTTTCTTT.

V and J are TRBV28 and TRBJ2-5; possibly TRBD2 for D (6 bases). The V end lost 6 bases, the J end lost 2 bases, and 13 bases lay between the germline ends. The CDR3 totals 14 residues. Germline V gives CDR1 MDHEN, CDR2 SYDVKM. CDR3 coding DNA: TGTGCCAGCAGCCCCTCGAGCGGGCAAGAGACCCAGTACTTC. It encodes CASSPSSGQETQYF.

This clone turned up a few times. The chain links TRBV19 to TRBJ1-5; D is perhaps TRBD1 (5 bases). The V end was cut by 5 bases, the J end by 3 bases, with 11 bases between. There are 14 residues in the CDR3. Germline assignment: CDR1 LNHDA and CDR2 SQIVND (reference sequence). This CDR3 is CASSFDSINQPQHF. DNA of the CDR3: TGTGCCAGTAGTTTCGACAGTATCAATCAGCCCCAGCATTTT.

This clone was picked up a small number of times. This rearrangement joins TRBV10-3 to TRBJ1-5, with D tentatively TRBD1 (5 bases). V shed 0 bases and J shed 7 bases, with 10 bases lying between them. This CDR3 region has 14 residues. CDR1 ENHRY and CDR2 SYGVKD come from the germline V gene. For the CDR3, the DNA is TGTGCCATCAGTGAGTCGCCCGGGGGACAGCCCCAGCATTTT. Translating gives CAISESPGGQPQHF.

This rearrangement joins TRBV4-2 to TRBJ2-5; 10 nucleotides align to TRBD2. Germline V gives CDR1 LGHNA, CDR2 YNFKEQ. The CDR3 sequence is 15 residues long. J was trimmed by 1 base and V by 4 bases; bases with no gene match: 3. CDR3 in amino acids: CASSRAGGPQETQYF. CDR3 DNA sequence: TGTGCCAGCAGCCGAGCGGGAGGGCCCCAAGAGACCCAGTACTTC.

The gene calls are TRBV10-3 and TRBJ1-4; TRBD1 is a possible D gene (5 bases). Trimming took off 2 bases at V and 8 bases at J, with 12 bases between the two ends. CDR1 and CDR2 from the germline V gene are ENHRY and SYGVKD. The CDR3 consists of 14 residues. CDR3 residues: CAISEPTGGEKLFF. CDR3 nucleotides: TGTGCCATCAGTGAGCCCACGGGGGGAGAAAAACTGTTTTTT.

The table lists this clone with a few counts. This chain uses TRBV9 with TRBJ1-3; D is possibly TRBD1 (5 bases). This CDR3 comprises 14 residues. Germline CDR1 is SGDLS and CDR2 is YYNGEE. V lost 0 bases to trimming and J lost 5 bases, with 9 bases between them. CDR3 in amino acids: CASSVEQERNTIYF. DNA of the CDR3: TGTGCCAGCAGCGTAGAACAGGAAAGAAACACCATATATTTT.

This clone appeared a few times. J is TRBJ1-3 and V is TRBV23-1, with D maybe TRBD1 (5 bases). TRBV23-1 belongs to the ORF category, with a function that is uncertain. This CDR3 region has 17 residues. V lost 0 bases and J 6 bases, leaving 18 bases between the germline ends. CDR3 sequence: CASSQSQGAGRANTIYF. The CDR3 DNA is TGCGCCAGCAGTCAATCCCAGGGTGCAGGGAGGGCAAACACCATATATTTT.

In this sample, this clone turned up many times. This rearrangement joins TRBV20-1 to TRBJ2-3; tentative D call: TRBD1 (6 bases). The CDR3 is made up of 11 amino acids. V was clipped by 7 bases and J by 8 bases, with 13 bases between them. Germline V lookup: CDR1 DFQATT, CDR2 SNEGSKA (reference sequence). CDR3: CSVLQGGTQYF. DNA for the CDR3: TGCAGTGTATTACAGGGCGGTACGCAGTATTTT.

The V call is TRBV4-1, the J call TRBJ2-7, with a possible D match to TRBD1 (5 bases). Germline values: CDR1 MGHRA, CDR2 YSYEKL. Trimming took 1 base from V and 5 from J, leaving 15 bases between them. The CDR3 runs to 15 residues. The chain's CDR3 is CASSQVSGLGDEQYF. The CDR3 bases are TGCGCCAGCAGCCAAGTATCAGGGCTGGGCGACGAGCAGTACTTC.

The rearrangement links TRBV27 to TRBJ1-2, with D possibly TRBD1 on 5 matching bases. Germline assignment: CDR1 MNHEY and CDR2 SMNVEV (reference sequence). V lost 3 bases, J lost 5 bases, and 10 bases lay in between. This CDR3 spans 13 amino acids. Here the CDR3 DNA reads TGTGCCAGCAGTTTCCAGGGCAGGTATGGCTACACCTTC. It yields the protein CASSFQGRYGYTF.

The table lists this clone with many counts. V is TRBV4-1 and J is TRBJ2-2, with 7 positions matching TRBD1. CDR3 size: 15 residues. Germline-derived CDR1 and CDR2 are MGHRA and YSYEKL. J gave up 4 bases and V 1 base, and 3 bases lay outside the gene matches. The DNA for the CDR3 is TGCGCCAGCAGCCAAGGGAACAGGGGCACCGGGGAGCTGTTTTTT. Protein product: CASSQGNRGTGELFF.

The chain links TRBV11-3 to TRBJ2-7, with TRBD1 identical over 7 bases. This CDR3 has 13 amino acids. Germline trimming cut 5 bases from V and 7 bases from J; bases unmatched to any gene: 8. Germline-derived CDR1 and CDR2 are SGHNT and YENEEA. The CDR3 nucleotides are TGTGCCAGCAGCCAAGGGGGCTTACGAGAGCAGTACTTC. Its protein product is CASSQGGLREQYF.

The genes are TRBV5-6 and TRBJ2-7; D call uncertain. Germline CDR1 is SGHDT and CDR2 is YYEEEE. The CDR3 totals 12 residues. The germline V and J ends were trimmed by 4 bases and 3 bases, with 8 bases remaining between them. CDR3 in DNA: TGTGCCAGCAGCCTTAATAACTACGAGCAGTACTTC. Amino acid sequence: CASSLNNYEQYF.

This chain links TRBV18 with TRBJ2-1; D perhaps matches TRBD2 (5 bases). CDR3 length: 14 residues. CDR1 is KGHSH and CDR2 is LQKENI in the germline V gene. The ends were cut back, 5 bases at V and 6 bases at J, with 14 bases in the middle. The CDR3 DNA reads as TGTGCCAGCTCAGCAACGAGAGGAGGCAATGAGCAGTTCTTC. Amino acids: CASSATRGGNEQFF. The full variable domain, its missing parts supplied by reference TRBV18 and TRBJ2-1, is NAGVMQNPRHLVRRRGQEARLRCSPMKGHSHVYWYRQLPEEGLKFMVYLQKENIIDESGMPKERFSAEFPKEGPSILRIQQVVRGDSAAYFCASSATRGGNEQFFGPGTRLTVL.

This clone was seen a handful of times. The DNA of the CDR3 is TGTGCCAGCGTCCGGGACAGGGACGAAAAACTGTTTTTT. This gives the protein CASVRDRDEKLFF. The genes are TRBV2 and TRBJ1-4, with 9 bases aligning to TRBD1. V shed 8 bases and J 8 bases; nucleotides not matched to a gene: 6. The CDR3 totals 13 residues. CDR1 and CDR2 (germline): SNHLY, FYNNEI.

The genes are TRBV7-2 and TRBJ2-1; 12 nucleotides align to TRBD1. J was trimmed by 8 bases and V by 1 base; bases with no gene match: 12. CDR3 length: 18 residues. CDR1 SGHTA and CDR2 FQGNSA come from the germline V gene. CDR3 amino acids: CASSLVYPGQGAGDEQFF. The DNA of the CDR3 is TGTGCCAGCAGCTTAGTGTACCCGGGACAGGGGGCCGGTGATGAGCAGTTCTTC.

This clone was counted ten times or more. In the same sample, other DNA sequences code for this CDR3. This chain links TRBV10-3 with TRBJ1-3; D is undetermined. CDR3 length: 14 amino acids. Trimming removed 0 bases at V and 4 bases at J, with 7 bases between. CDR1 is ENHRY and CDR2 is SYGVKD in the germline V gene. CDR3 in amino acids: CAISESGRGNTIYF. In DNA, the CDR3 is TGTGCCATCAGTGAGTCGGGGAGAGGAAACACCATATATTTT.

This clone was detected only a few times. V is TRBV7-9 and J is TRBJ1-6; 7 nucleotides align to TRBD1. The CDR3 covers 13 residues. CDR1 and CDR2 from the germline V gene are SEHNR and FQNEAQ (reference sequence). The ends lost 2 bases at V and 8 bases at J; junction bases unmatched: 0. The CDR3 sequence: CASSLTGDSPLHF. CDR3 nucleotides: TGTGCCAGCAGCTTAACAGGGGATTCACCCCTCCACTTT. The full variable domain, completed using reference TRBV7-9 and TRBJ1-6, is DTGVSQNPRHKITKRGQNVTFRCDPISEHNRLYWYRQTLGQGPEFLTYFQNEAQLEKSRLLSDRFSAERPKGSFSTLEIQRTEQGDSAMYLCASSLTGDSPLHFGNGTRLTVT.

This clone was observed a few times. The J gene is TRBJ2-1, the V gene TRBV5-4, with TRBD2 as a possible D gene (6 bases). V was clipped by 3 bases and J by 6 bases, with 10 bases between them. The CDR3 length is 13 residues. Germline V gene data show CDR1 as SGHNT and CDR2 as YYREEE (reference sequence). The DNA of the CDR3 is TGTGCCAGCAGCTATGTGACTAGCAATGAGCAGTTCTTC. Encoded protein: CASSYVTSNEQFF.

This chain joins TRBV29-1 and TRBJ1-4; the D gene is possibly TRBD1 (5 bases). Germline-derived CDR1 and CDR2 are SQVTM and ANQGSEA. CDR3 size: 14 residues. V was clipped by 4 bases and J by 6 bases, with 15 bases between them. The CDR3 DNA reads as TGCAGCGTTGGGGGGGGTAATGAGTATGAAAAACTGTTTTTT. Protein product: CSVGGGNEYEKLFF. The variable domain in full, completed from reference TRBV29-1 and TRBJ1-4, reads SAVISQKPSRDICQRGTSLTIQCQVDSQVTMMFWYRQQPGQSLTLIATANQGSEATYESGFVIDKFPISRPNLTFSTLTVSNMSPEDSSIYLCSVGGGNEYEKLFFGSGTQLSVL.

The J gene is TRBJ2-6, the V gene TRBV4-3, with TRBD2 matching 8 bases. Germline trimming cut 0 bases from V and 4 bases from J; bases unmatched to any gene: 17. CDR1 is LGHNA and CDR2 is YSLEER in the germline V gene. CDR3 length: 21 amino acids. This CDR3 is CASSQDLRGETGPLGANVLTF. The CDR3 region has the DNA TGCGCCAGCAGCCAAGATCTGCGGGGGGAGACCGGACCCCTCGGGGCCAACGTCCTGACTTTC.

This clone was recorded a few times. The chain employs TRBV6-5 and TRBJ1-1; 8 nucleotides match TRBD1. The CDR3 has 14 residues. Germline values: CDR1 MNHEY, CDR2 SVGAGI. J was trimmed by 12 bases and V by 6 bases; bases with no gene match: 15. The CDR3 nucleotides are TGTGCCAGCAGGGATAGACAGGGGATATTCGGTTCTTTCTTT. This gives the protein CASRDRQGIFGSFF.

This clone was found a few times. The CDR3 region has the DNA TGTGCCAGCAGCTTCACAGGGCAGTACGAGCAGTACTTC. This encodes CASSFTGQYEQYF. J is TRBJ2-7 and V is TRBV5-4, with D possibly TRBD1 on 6 matching bases. The germline V and J ends were trimmed by 2 bases and 4 bases, with 10 bases remaining between them. Germline lookup yields CDR1 SGHNT and CDR2 YYREEE (reference sequence). The CDR3 length is 13 residues. The variable domain in full, with the rest retrieved from reference TRBV5-4 and TRBJ2-7, is ETGVTQSPTHLIKTRGQQVTLRCSSQSGHNTVSWYQQALGQGPQFIFQYYREEENGRGNFPPRFSGLQFPNYSSELNVNALELDDSALYLCASSFTGQYEQYFGPGTRLTVT.

Only a few counts were recorded for this clone. The chain joins TRBV5-6 to TRBJ2-1; 9 nucleotides line up with TRBD2. CDR1 is SGHDT and CDR2 is YYEEEE in the germline V gene. The CDR3 is 16 residues long. Unmatched junction bases numbered 13, after V lost 5 bases and J lost 7 bases. In DNA form, the CDR3 reads TGTGCCAGCAGTCCGGGACTAGCTTCTAGCAGGAATGAGCAGTTCTTC. Encoded protein: CASSPGLASSRNEQFF.

This chain uses TRBV9 with TRBJ2-6; 8 bases agree with TRBD2. The CDR3 sequence is 16 residues long. The junction had 5 bases not matched to a gene; V was cut back by 3 bases and J by 3 bases. Germline V lookup: CDR1 SGDLS, CDR2 YYNGEE. CDR3 in amino acids: CASSARGGHGANVLTF. As DNA, the CDR3 is TGTGCCAGCAGCGCCCGGGGGGGGCATGGGGCCAACGTCCTGACTTTC. Looking up the rest from reference TRBV9 and TRBJ2-6 gives the full variable domain: DSGVTQTPKHLITATGQRVTLRCSPRSGDLSVYWYQQSLDQGLQFLIQYYNGEERAKGNILERFSAQQFPDLHSELNLSSLELGDSALYFCASSARGGHGANVLTFGAGSRLTVL.

This clone was seen a handful of times. The chain joins TRBV7-9 to TRBJ2-5, with a tentative D call TRBD2 (6 bases). The germline V and J ends were trimmed by 5 bases and 4 bases, with 17 bases remaining between them. CDR3 size: 15 residues. Germline-derived CDR1 and CDR2 are SEHNR and FQNEAQ (reference sequence). The CDR3 nucleotides are TGTGCCAGCAGCCCGGGACTGCCCGGGGGAGAGACCCAGTACTTC. Protein sequence: CASSPGLPGGETQYF.

The CDR3 here is CASSSQGAPGTEAFF. In DNA form, the CDR3 reads TGTGCCAGCTCATCACAGGGGGCGCCCGGAACTGAAGCTTTCTTT. The J gene is TRBJ1-1, the V gene TRBV18; 9 positions agree with TRBD1. V was clipped by 5 bases and J by 5 bases; unmatched bases: 9. CDR1 is KGHSH, CDR2 LQKENI, per germline. This CDR3 has 15 residues.

This clone showed up just a few times. At one boundary the junction diverges from the germline segment, which might be a read error. The chain employs TRBV18 and TRBJ2-4; maybe TRBD1 (5 bases). Germline V gene sequence: CDR1 KGHSH, CDR2 LQKENI. The CDR3 consists of 11 residues. In DNA form, the CDR3 reads TGTGCCAGCTCGGACAAAGACATTCAGTACTTC. Translation gives CASSDKDIQYF.